This T cell receptor beta chain was profiled in a study of beta chain features in type 1 diabetes. Study-wide results and limits: Researchers report that Type 1 diabetes patients had moderately but significantly shorter TCRB CDR3s across all four CD4+ subsets.

As for this clone: The antigen remains unidentified.

Trimming took off 3 bases at V and 7 bases at J, with 13 bases between the two ends. The germline CDR1 and CDR2 sequences are SGHDN and FVKESK. This CDR3 is 13 amino acids long. TCRB transcripts that were expressed got sequenced, as all of the isolated RNA had been reverse transcribed. The data were produced by immunoSEQ multiplex PCR, yet TCRdb's version contains in-frame clones alone and is incomplete. Of some 660,000 clones listed, roughly an eighth are singletons. This clonotype originated in a man younger than 30 with type 1 diabetes. The sequenced material came from naive CD4+ T cells from blood. The chain recombines TRBV14 with TRBJ2-7, with D hard to call. In nucleotides, the CDR3 is TGTGCCAGCAGCCAGGTCGGTTCGCGAGAGCAGTACTTC. Its translation is CASSQVGSREQYF.